Below, 23 T cell receptor beta chains from the same sample are listed, as sequenced in a study of cytomegalovirus exposure and HLA in healthy donors. PCR employed 60 Vbeta and 13 Jbeta primers. Measured with immunoSEQ multiplex PCR; TCRdb has only the in-frame clones, and not every one. The table has under 200,000 clones, 65% to 80% seen once; the top ten hold 2.1%. The sequencing sample was made of PBMCs. All receptors come from a man in his forties in good health and CMV-seronegative.

CDR3 sequence (DNA): TGTGCCAGCAGCTCGGACAGGGCCCTTAATCAGCCCCAGCATTTT. This gives the protein CASSSDRALNQPQHF. This rearrangement joins TRBV7-2 to TRBJ1-5; 8 bases line up with TRBD1. This CDR3 comprises 15 residues. The V gene end was trimmed by 4 bases and the J gene end by 4 bases; junction bases not matched to a gene: 6. In germline, CDR1 is SGHTA, CDR2 FQGNSA.

This clone was counted a few times. The chain joins TRBV28 to TRBJ1-1; perhaps TRBD1 as D (5 bases). V lost 7 bases to trimming and J lost 11 bases, with 14 bases between them. The germline V gene has CDR1 MDHEN and CDR2 SYDVKM. The CDR3 spans 11 residues. CDR3 nucleotides: TGTGCCAGCAAAGCGGGGCAGCGGGCTTTCTTT. It translates to CASKAGQRAFF.

Remarks on this clone: The junction does not match germline at one end; this may be a read error. V is TRBV11-3 and J is TRBJ2-4; tentatively, D is TRBD2 (6 bases). The CDR3 runs 15 residues. Germline values: CDR1 SGHNT, CDR2 YENEEA. CDR3 nucleotides: TGTGCCAGCAGCTTAGCCGTAGCGGTGAAAAACAGTCAGTACTTC. Translated: CASSLAVAVKNSQYF.

V usage is TRBV30 and J usage is TRBJ1-2; D might be TRBD1 (6 bases). Germline V gene sequence: CDR1 GTSNPN, CDR2 SVGIG (reference sequence). V was trimmed by 3 bases and J by 6 bases, leaving 11 bases between them. This CDR3 region has 12 residues. The CDR3 spells CAWSTSGDGYTF. The CDR3 coding sequence is TGTGCCTGGAGCACGTCAGGGGATGGCTACACCTTC.

This clone was picked up a small number of times. The junction departs from germline at one end; a sequencing error may be responsible. J is TRBJ2-6 and V is TRBV6-5; a weak D match, TRBD1 (5 bases). This CDR3 spans 15 amino acids. Germline loops: CDR1 MNHEY, CDR2 SVGAGI. The DNA of the CDR3 is TGTGCCAGCAGCCCGGAGCTCTCTGGGGCCAACGGCCTGACTTTC. This codes for CASSPELSGANGLTF.

The chain recombines TRBV6-5 with TRBJ1-2; 9 positions match TRBD1. V lost 6 bases to trimming and J lost 8 bases; unmatched junction nucleotides: 7. This CDR3 has 13 amino acids. The V gene's germline CDR1 is MNHEY and CDR2 SVGAGI. The CDR3, as DNA: TGTGCCAGCAGACCTAGGACAGGGGAAGGCTACACCTTC. Encoded protein: CASRPRTGEGYTF.

The table lists this clone with a few counts. CDR3 in amino acids: CASTPRGSAGELFF. For the CDR3, the DNA is TGTGCCAGCACCCCGAGAGGGTCGGCCGGGGAGCTGTTTTTT. J is TRBJ2-2 and V is TRBV7-9; tentatively, D is TRBD2 (5 bases). Germline V gene sequence: CDR1 SEHNR, CDR2 FQNEAQ (reference sequence). This CDR3 region has 14 residues. V lost 7 bases and J lost 6, with 15 bases in between.

J is TRBJ2-7 and V is TRBV7-9; a weak D match, TRBD1 (5 bases). The CDR3 length is 14 residues. From germline, CDR1 is SEHNR and CDR2 FQNEAQ (reference sequence). Between the trimmed V and J ends, which lost 2 bases and 4 bases, there was a span of 12 bases. CDR3: CASSLQDRTYEQYF. CDR3 sequence (DNA): TGTGCCAGCAGCTTACAAGACAGAACTTACGAGCAGTACTTC.

The DNA for the CDR3 is TGCAGCGTTGTTGTCACTAGCGGGCTCTACAATGAGCAGTTCTTC. It specifies CSVVVTSGLYNEQFF. This rearrangement joins TRBV29-1 to TRBJ2-1; 9 nucleotides align to TRBD2. The CDR3 is 15 amino acids. Germline assignment: CDR1 SQVTM and CDR2 ANQGSEA. Trimming at V came to 4 bases and at J to 3 bases, leaving 7 bases not matched to a gene.

This clone was observed a few times. The genes are TRBV7-9 and TRBJ2-3; a possible D gene is TRBD2 (5 bases). This CDR3 is built from 15 residues. V dropped 2 bases and J dropped 1 base, with 10 bases sitting between them. Germline CDR1 is SEHNR and CDR2 is FQNEAQ (reference sequence). The CDR3 loop is CASSLRGAGTDTQYF. In DNA, the CDR3 is TGTGCCAGCAGCTTACGGGGAGCGGGCACAGATACGCAGTATTTT.

J is TRBJ2-7 and V is TRBV28; 11 bases line up with TRBD2. The CDR3 sequence is 19 residues long. Per the germline V gene, CDR1 is MDHEN and CDR2 is SYDVKM. With V trimmed by 4 bases and J by 3 bases, 17 bases remained unmatched. CDR3 bases: TGTGCCAGCAGTTCAAGGGCTAGCGGGAGGTCCCAGCGATACTACGAGCAGTACTTC. It codes for CASSSRASGRSQRYYEQYF.

The CDR3 coding sequence is TGTGCCAGCTCAGCACTCTCCGGGTCTCATAACACCGGGGAGCTGTTTTTT. As protein: CASSALSGSHNTGELFF. The rearrangement uses TRBV18 and TRBJ2-2, with D uncertain. The CDR3 runs to 17 residues. The V end lost 5 bases, the J end lost 2 bases, and 18 bases lay between the germline ends. Germline V gives CDR1 KGHSH, CDR2 LQKENI.

This chain links TRBV18 with TRBJ2-4, with TRBD1 identical over 10 bases. This CDR3 region has 13 residues. The trim removed 4 bases at V and 8 bases at J, leaving 2 bases unmatched. Per the germline V gene, CDR1 is KGHSH and CDR2 is LQKENI. The CDR3 nucleotides are TGTGCCAGCTCACGGGGACAGGGGTACATTCAGTACTTC. Translating it yields CASSRGQGYIQYF.

CDR3: CASSIGTANTEAFF. DNA of the CDR3: TGCGCCAGCAGCATAGGGACAGCGAACACTGAAGCTTTCTTT. V gene TRBV5-1 combines with J gene TRBJ1-1; 7 nucleotides align to TRBD1. Trimming cost V 4 bases and J 1 base; bases outside gene matches: 4. Germline values: CDR1 SGHRS, CDR2 YFSETQ. The CDR3 sequence is 14 residues long.

The rearrangement joins TRBV2 to TRBJ2-2, with D possibly being TRBD1 (6 bases). Germline V gene data show CDR1 as SNHLY and CDR2 as FYNNEI. V was shortened by 6 bases and J by 4 bases, with 12 bases between the two germline ends. The CDR3 has 14 residues. The DNA of the CDR3 is TGTGCCAGCAGCTCCATAGGGGGCACCGGGGAGCTGTTTTTT. It is translated as CASSSIGGTGELFF.

The chain links TRBV18 to TRBJ2-1, with 7 bases lining up with TRBD1. CDR1 KGHSH and CDR2 LQKENI come from the germline V gene. Trimming removed 5 bases from V and 0 bases from J; junction bases left unmatched: 1. This CDR3 spans 14 amino acids. The CDR3 bases are TGTGCCAGCTCAGGACAGGTCTCCTACAATGAGCAGTTCTTC. Its translation: CASSGQVSYNEQFF. Drawing the rest from reference TRBV18 and TRBJ2-1, the complete variable domain is NAGVMQNPRHLVRRRGQEARLRCSPMKGHSHVYWYRQLPEEGLKFMVYLQKENIIDESGMPKERFSAEFPKEGPSILRIQQVVRGDSAAYFCASSGQVSYNEQFFGPGTRLTVL.

The chain has TRBV18 and TRBJ2-1; D gene ambiguous. The CDR3 covers 15 residues. The germline CDR1 and CDR2 sequences are KGHSH and LQKENI. V lost 1 base, J lost 2 bases, and 9 bases lay in between. CDR3 in amino acids: CASSPLDSTYNEQFF. In DNA form, the CDR3 reads TGTGCCAGCTCACCACTAGATAGCACCTACAATGAGCAGTTCTTC.

The chain recombines TRBV7-6 with TRBJ2-7, with a possible D match to TRBD1 (6 bases). V lost 1 base to trimming and J lost 7 bases, with 14 bases between them. Germline CDR1 SGHVS, CDR2 FNYEAQ. The length of the CDR3 is 14 residues. CDR3 loop: CASSLDTVGTEQYF. For the CDR3, the DNA is TGTGCCAGCAGCTTAGATACGGTCGGGACAGAGCAGTACTTC.

The chain joins TRBV11-3 to TRBJ2-1; 8 bases are a match to TRBD1. Per germline, CDR1 SGHNT and CDR2 YENEEA. The length of the CDR3 is 14 residues. Losses at the gene ends were 5 bases for V and 7 bases for J; bases not matched to a gene: 7. The CDR3 DNA is TGTGCCAGCAGCCCACAGGGGGTGGGAAATGAGCAGTTCTTC. It yields the protein CASSPQGVGNEQFF.

This clone was seen a few times. V and J are TRBV5-1 and TRBJ2-3; TRBD1 is a possible D gene (6 bases). Trimming stripped 3 bases from V and 2 bases from J, with 10 bases between. The germline gives CDR1 SGHRS, CDR2 YFSETQ. This CDR3 region has 14 residues. CDR3 bases: TGCGCCAGCAGCTACCGGGACATCACAGATACGCAGTATTTT. Amino acids: CASSYRDITDTQYF.

The rearrangement joins TRBV4-3 to TRBJ1-4, with D maybe TRBD1 (5 bases). Germline V gene sequence: CDR1 LGHNA, CDR2 YSLEER. Trimming removed 1 base from V and 3 bases from J, with 12 bases in between. The CDR3 covers 16 residues. The CDR3 reads CASSQGGRGANEKLFF. The CDR3 DNA follows: TGCGCCAGCAGCCAAGGGGGACGGGGGGCTAATGAAAAACTGTTTTTT.

This chain links TRBV18 with TRBJ1-1; a weak D match, TRBD1 (5 bases). Germline loops: CDR1 KGHSH, CDR2 LQKENI. This CDR3 comprises 14 residues. V lost 3 bases to trimming and J lost 4 bases, with 12 bases between them. The CDR3 spells CASSPAFGATEAFF. The CDR3 bases are TGTGCCAGCTCACCTGCTTTTGGGGCCACTGAAGCTTTCTTT.

The CDR3, as DNA: TGTGCCAGCAGCTTAGAAGGACAGGCTCCAAAACGGGGCTATGGCTACACCTTC. This sequence encodes CASSLEGQAPKRGYGYTF. The chain employs TRBV7-9 and TRBJ1-2; 7 bases are shared with TRBD1. J was trimmed by 4 bases and V by 1 base; bases with no gene match: 15. This CDR3 has 18 amino acids. From germline, CDR1 is SEHNR and CDR2 FQNEAQ (reference sequence).